The text below deals with one T cell receptor (beta chain). Its target is not known. The data originate from a study of beta chain features in type 1 diabetes. CDR3 length: 17 amino acids. V lost 4 bases and J lost 0, with 14 bases in between. Germline V gene data show CDR1 as SGHKS and CDR2 as YYEKEE (reference sequence). Study results and limitations: Individuals with type 1 diabetes displayed fewer insertions and more deletions at VDJ junctions. Type 1 diabetes patients showed a moderate but significant shortening of TCRB CDR3s in all four CD4+ subsets.

Sequencing targeted expressed TCRB transcripts, as all isolated RNA had been reverse transcribed. Assay used: immunoSEQ multiplex PCR; TCRdb lists only in-frame clones, some missing. Among roughly 230,000 clones listed, over 9.5% were seen once. This TCR derives from a woman under 30 in good health. This rearrangement joins TRBV5-5 to TRBJ2-6; D is undetermined. Sequencing input: naive CD4+ T cells from blood. The CDR3 DNA follows: TGTGCCAGCAGCCCCCTAGACGGAACCTCTGGGGCCAACGTCCTGACTTTC. Translating gives CASSPLDGTSGANVLTF.